This paragraph covers one T cell receptor (beta chain) sequence. With 60 Vbeta and 13 Jbeta primers, the PCR was carried out. TCRdb's copy holds only in-frame clones and misses some; the assay was immunoSEQ multiplex PCR. The sample includes about 87,000 clones, 74% seen only once; the top ten take 20% to 25%. The trim removed 2 bases at V and 7 bases at J, leaving 12 bases unmatched. This CDR3 contains 17 residues. Germline V gives CDR1 SGHRS, CDR2 YFSETQ. The record originates from a study of cytomegalovirus exposure and HLA in healthy donors. The rearrangement joins TRBV5-1 to TRBJ2-4, with 10 bases lining up with TRBD2. Sequencing was carried out using PBMCs. This TCR came from a man aged 25-45 years in good health and CMV-seropositive. The CDR3 bases are TGCGCCAGCAGCTTTACTAGCGGGGCTATATCAGGGAACATTCAGTACTTC. This gives the protein CASSFTSGAISGNIQYF.